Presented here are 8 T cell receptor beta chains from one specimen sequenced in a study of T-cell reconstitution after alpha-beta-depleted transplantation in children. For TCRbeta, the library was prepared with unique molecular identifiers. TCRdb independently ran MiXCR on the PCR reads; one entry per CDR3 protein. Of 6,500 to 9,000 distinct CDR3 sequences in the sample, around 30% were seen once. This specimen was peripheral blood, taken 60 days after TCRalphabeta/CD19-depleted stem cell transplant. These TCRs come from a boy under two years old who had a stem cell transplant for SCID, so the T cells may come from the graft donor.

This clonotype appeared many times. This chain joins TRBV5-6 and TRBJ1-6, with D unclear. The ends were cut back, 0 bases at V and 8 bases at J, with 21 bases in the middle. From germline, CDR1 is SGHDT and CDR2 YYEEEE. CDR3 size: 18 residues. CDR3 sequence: CASSLEPRWALGDSPLHF. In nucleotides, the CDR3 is TGTGCCAGCAGCTTGGAGCCACGGTGGGCGCTGGGTGATTCACCCCTCCACTTT.

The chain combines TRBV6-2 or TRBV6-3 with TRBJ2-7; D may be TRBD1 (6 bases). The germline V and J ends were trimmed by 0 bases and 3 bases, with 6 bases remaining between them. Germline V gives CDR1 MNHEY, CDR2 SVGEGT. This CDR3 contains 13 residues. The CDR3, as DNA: TGTGCCAGCAGTTACTCGACAGGCTACGAGCAGTACTTC. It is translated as CASSYSTGYEQYF.

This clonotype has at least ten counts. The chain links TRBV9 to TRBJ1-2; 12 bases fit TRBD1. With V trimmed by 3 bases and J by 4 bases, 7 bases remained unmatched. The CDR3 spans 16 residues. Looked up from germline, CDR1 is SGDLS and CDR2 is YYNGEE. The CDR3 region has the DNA TGTGCCAGCAGCGGCTGGGACAGGGGGCGCAGCTATGGCTACACCTTC. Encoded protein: CASSGWDRGRSYGYTF. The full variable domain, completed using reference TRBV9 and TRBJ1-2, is DSGVTQTPKHLITATGQRVTLRCSPRSGDLSVYWYQQSLDQGLQFLIQYYNGEERAKGNILERFSAQQFPDLHSELNLSSLELGDSALYFCASSGWDRGRSYGYTFGSGTRLTVV.

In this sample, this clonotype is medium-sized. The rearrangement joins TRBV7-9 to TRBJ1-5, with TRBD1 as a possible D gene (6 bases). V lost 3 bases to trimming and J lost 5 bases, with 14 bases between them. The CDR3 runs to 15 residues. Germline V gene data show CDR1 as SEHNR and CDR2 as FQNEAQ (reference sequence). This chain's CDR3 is CASSFTQGNDQPQHF. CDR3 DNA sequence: TGTGCCAGCAGCTTCACTCAGGGGAACGATCAGCCCCAGCATTTT.

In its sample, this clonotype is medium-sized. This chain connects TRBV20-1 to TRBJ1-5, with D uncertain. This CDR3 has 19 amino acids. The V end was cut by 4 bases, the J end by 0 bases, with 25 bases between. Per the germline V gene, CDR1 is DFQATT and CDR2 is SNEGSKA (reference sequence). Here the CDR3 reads CSAIFQSALRKPSNQPQHF. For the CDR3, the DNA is TGCAGTGCTATATTTCAGTCGGCCCTCCGAAAGCCTAGCAATCAGCCCCAGCATTTT.

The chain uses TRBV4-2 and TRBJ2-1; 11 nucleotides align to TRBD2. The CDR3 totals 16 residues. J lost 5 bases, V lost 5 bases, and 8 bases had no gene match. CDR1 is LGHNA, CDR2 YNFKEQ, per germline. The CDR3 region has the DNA TGTGCCAGCAGCAGGATACTAGCGGGAGTTAACAATGAGCAGTTCTTC. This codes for CASSRILAGVNNEQFF.

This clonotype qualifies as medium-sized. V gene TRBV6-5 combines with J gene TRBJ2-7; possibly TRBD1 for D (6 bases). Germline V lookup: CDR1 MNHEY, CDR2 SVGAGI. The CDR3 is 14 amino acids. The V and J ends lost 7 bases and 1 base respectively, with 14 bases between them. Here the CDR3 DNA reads TGTGCCAGCACCTCCGCAGGGGTGTCCTACGAGCAGTACTTC. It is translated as CASTSAGVSYEQYF.

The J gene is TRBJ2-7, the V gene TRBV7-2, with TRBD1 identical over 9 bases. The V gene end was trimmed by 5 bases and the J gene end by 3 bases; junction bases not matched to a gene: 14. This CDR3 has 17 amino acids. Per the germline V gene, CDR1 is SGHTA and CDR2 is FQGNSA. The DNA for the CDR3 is TGTGCCAGCAGCCCGAGAAATCGGGGGACAGGGAACTACGAGCAGTACTTC. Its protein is CASSPRNRGTGNYEQYF.